Listed below are T cell receptor beta chains from one sample, sequenced in a study of shared clonotypes between healthy human individuals. Data came from immunoSEQ multiplex PCR; TCRdb stores just in-frame clones and leaves some out. Of about 1 million clones in the sample, around 74% are singletons; the top ten hold about 1.4%. Sequenced material: memory CD4+ T cells sorted from blood. These receptors originate from a man younger than 30 in good health. CDR3s include the opening cysteine and the closing phenylalanine or tryptophan. The order of the fields is V gene, J gene, clone size, D gene, CDR3 protein, CDR3 DNA. A D gene is named only where the DNA matches it firmly. Clone size appears in some rows only: once, few, many, or a class for an expanded clone.

v_call: TRBV4-1
j_call: TRBJ2-2
clone_size: .
d_call: .
cdr3_aa: CASSLGTLNTGELFF
cdr3_nt: TGCGCCAGCAGCCTTGGGACTCTGAACACCGGGGAGCTGTTTTTT

v_call: TRBV27
j_call: TRBJ1-2
clone_size: .
d_call: TRBD1
cdr3_aa: CASSAQGALGGYTF
cdr3_nt: TGTGCCAGCAGTGCACAGGGGGCCCTGGGGGGCTACACCTTC

v_call: TRBV9
j_call: TRBJ2-3
clone_size: .
d_call: TRBD1
cdr3_aa: CASSLGGQGVADTQYF
cdr3_nt: TGTGCCAGCAGCCTGGGGGGACAGGGGGTTGCAGATACGCAGTATTTT

v_call: TRBV4-3
j_call: TRBJ2-3
clone_size: .
d_call: .
cdr3_aa: CASSQDKGRTDFTDTQYF
cdr3_nt: TGCGCCAGCAGCCAAGATAAGGGCAGGACAGACTTCACAGATACGCAGTATTTT

v_call: TRBV27
j_call: TRBJ2-7
clone_size: .
d_call: TRBD2
cdr3_aa: CASSPLAGGFHEQYF
cdr3_nt: TGTGCCAGCAGTCCCTTAGCGGGAGGGTTCCACGAGCAGTACTTC

v_call: TRBV7-9
j_call: TRBJ1-4
clone_size: .
d_call: TRBD1
cdr3_aa: CASSLVVAGGVWTNEKLFF
cdr3_nt: TGTGCCAGCAGCTTAGTTGTTGCAGGGGGCGTGTGGACTAATGAAAAACTGTTTTTT

v_call: TRBV18
j_call: TRBJ2-1
clone_size: few
d_call: .
cdr3_aa: CASSPQLVSLYNEQFF
cdr3_nt: TGTGCCAGCTCCCCTCAGTTAGTAAGCCTATACAATGAGCAGTTCTTC

v_call: TRBV30
j_call: TRBJ2-1
clone_size: .
d_call: TRBD1
cdr3_aa: CAWSSGQTFGDEQFF
cdr3_nt: TGTGCCTGGAGCTCGGGACAGACTTTCGGCGATGAGCAGTTCTTC

v_call: TRBV13
j_call: TRBJ2-2
clone_size: .
d_call: .
cdr3_aa: CASSPGSRELFF
cdr3_nt: TGTGCCAGCAGCCCGGGGTCCAGGGAGCTGTTTTTT

v_call: TRBV9
j_call: TRBJ2-7
clone_size: few
d_call: .
cdr3_aa: CASSVDVGLIYEQYF
cdr3_nt: TGTGCCAGCAGCGTAGATGTAGGACTCATCTACGAGCAGTACTTC

v_call: TRBV10-3
j_call: TRBJ2-2
clone_size: .
d_call: TRBD2
cdr3_aa: CAISEGLAGEGELFF
cdr3_nt: TGTGCCATCAGTGAGGGACTAGCGGGAGAGGGGGAGCTGTTTTTT

v_call: TRBV7-8
j_call: TRBJ2-1
clone_size: many
d_call: TRBD2
cdr3_aa: CASSLIAGNYNEQFF
cdr3_nt: TGTGCCAGCAGCTTGATAGCGGGAAACTACAATGAGCAGTTCTTC

v_call: TRBV10-3
j_call: TRBJ2-7
clone_size: .
d_call: TRBD2
cdr3_aa: CASGLAGAYEQYF
cdr3_nt: TGTGCCAGCGGACTAGCGGGAGCCTACGAGCAGTACTTC

v_call: TRBV7-9
j_call: TRBJ2-7
clone_size: .
d_call: TRBD1
cdr3_aa: CASSSRDRGSHEQYF
cdr3_nt: TGTGCCAGCAGCTCCCGGGACAGGGGGTCCCACGAGCAGTACTTC

v_call: TRBV5-1
j_call: TRBJ2-1
clone_size: .
d_call: .
cdr3_aa: CASSLAGNEQFF
cdr3_nt: TGCGCCAGCAGCTTGGCCGGAAATGAGCAGTTCTTC

v_call: TRBV5-1
j_call: TRBJ2-3
clone_size: .
d_call: TRBD2
cdr3_aa: CASRSGGEDTQYF
cdr3_nt: TGCGCCAGCAGGTCCGGGGGGGAAGATACGCAGTATTTT

v_call: TRBV5-4
j_call: TRBJ2-1
clone_size: .
d_call: .
cdr3_aa: CASSSDSYNEQFF
cdr3_nt: TGTGCCAGCAGTTCGGACAGCTACAATGAGCAGTTCTTC

v_call: TRBV6-1
j_call: TRBJ2-7
clone_size: .
d_call: TRBD1
cdr3_aa: CASSEMDRAYEQYF
cdr3_nt: TGTGCCAGCAGTGAAATGGACAGGGCCTACGAGCAGTACTTC

v_call: TRBV27
j_call: TRBJ2-1
clone_size: .
d_call: .
cdr3_aa: CASSSYYPGDEQFF
cdr3_nt: TGTGCCAGCAGTTCCTACTACCCTGGTGATGAGCAGTTCTTC

v_call: TRBV10-3
j_call: TRBJ2-7
clone_size: .
d_call: .
cdr3_aa: CAISEETASSYEQYF
cdr3_nt: TGTGCCATCAGTGAGGAGACCGCGAGCTCCTACGAGCAGTACTTC

v_call: TRBV5-1
j_call: TRBJ1-1
clone_size: .
d_call: .
cdr3_aa: CASSQDLNTEAFF
cdr3_nt: TGCGCCAGCAGCCAGGATTTGAACACTGAAGCTTTCTTT

v_call: TRBV9
j_call: TRBJ1-2
clone_size: .
d_call: TRBD1
cdr3_aa: CASSVDSPDRGYGYTF
cdr3_nt: TGTGCCAGCAGCGTAGATAGTCCGGACAGGGGGTATGGCTACACCTTC

v_call: TRBV21-1
j_call: TRBJ1-1
clone_size: .
d_call: .
cdr3_aa: CASSPSRPMGTEAFF
cdr3_nt: TGTGCCAGCAGCCCCTCCCGACCCATGGGCACTGAAGCTTTCTTT

v_call: TRBV28
j_call: TRBJ1-1
clone_size: .
d_call: .
cdr3_aa: CASSLSGEAFF
cdr3_nt: TGTGCCAGCAGTTTGTCCGGTGAAGCTTTCTTT

v_call: TRBV6-5
j_call: TRBJ2-2
clone_size: .
d_call: .
cdr3_aa: CASRRDSLNTGELFF
cdr3_nt: TGTGCCAGCAGGCGGGACAGCCTGAACACCGGGGAGCTGTTTTTT

v_call: TRBV9
j_call: TRBJ1-2
clone_size: .
d_call: TRBD1
cdr3_aa: CASKGTGEGYTF
cdr3_nt: TGTGCCAGCAAGGGGACAGGGGAAGGCTACACCTTC

v_call: TRBV18
j_call: TRBJ1-2
clone_size: many
d_call: .
cdr3_aa: CASSPGPNYGYTF
cdr3_nt: TGTGCCAGCTCACCCGGGCCCAACTATGGCTACACCTTC

v_call: TRBV28
j_call: TRBJ1-2
clone_size: many
d_call: TRBD1
cdr3_aa: CASRGDRGDLKNGYTF
cdr3_nt: TGTGCCAGCAGAGGTGACAGGGGGGATTTAAAAAATGGCTACACCTTC

v_call: TRBV10-3
j_call: TRBJ1-5
clone_size: .
d_call: TRBD1
cdr3_aa: CASNSRQTGGNQPQHF
cdr3_nt: TGTGCCAGCAACTCCCGGCAGACAGGGGGCAATCAGCCCCAGCATTTT

v_call: TRBV27
j_call: TRBJ1-4
clone_size: .
d_call: .
cdr3_aa: CASSKRGGEKLFF
cdr3_nt: TGTGCCAGCAGTAAAAGGGGAGGAGAAAAACTGTTTTTT

v_call: TRBV30
j_call: TRBJ1-6
clone_size: .
d_call: TRBD1
cdr3_aa: CAWSARTGLNSPLHF
cdr3_nt: TGTGCCTGGAGTGCCCGGACAGGCCTCAATTCACCCCTCCACTTT

v_call: TRBV4-3
j_call: TRBJ2-3
clone_size: .
d_call: TRBD2
cdr3_aa: CASSQGGSQDTQYF
cdr3_nt: TGCGCCAGCAGCCAGGGGGGGAGTCAAGATACGCAGTATTTT

v_call: TRBV18
j_call: TRBJ2-7
clone_size: .
d_call: .
cdr3_aa: CASSPGPASYEQYF
cdr3_nt: TGTGCCAGCTCACCAGGGCCGGCGTCCTACGAGCAGTACTTC

v_call: TRBV5-1
j_call: TRBJ2-5
clone_size: .
d_call: .
cdr3_aa: CASSPGSETQYF
cdr3_nt: TGCGCCAGCAGCCCGGGTTCGGAGACCCAGTACTTC

v_call: TRBV30
j_call: TRBJ1-2
clone_size: many
d_call: .
cdr3_aa: CAWRGRPSGYTF
cdr3_nt: TGTGCCTGGAGGGGCAGGCCTTCTGGCTACACCTTC